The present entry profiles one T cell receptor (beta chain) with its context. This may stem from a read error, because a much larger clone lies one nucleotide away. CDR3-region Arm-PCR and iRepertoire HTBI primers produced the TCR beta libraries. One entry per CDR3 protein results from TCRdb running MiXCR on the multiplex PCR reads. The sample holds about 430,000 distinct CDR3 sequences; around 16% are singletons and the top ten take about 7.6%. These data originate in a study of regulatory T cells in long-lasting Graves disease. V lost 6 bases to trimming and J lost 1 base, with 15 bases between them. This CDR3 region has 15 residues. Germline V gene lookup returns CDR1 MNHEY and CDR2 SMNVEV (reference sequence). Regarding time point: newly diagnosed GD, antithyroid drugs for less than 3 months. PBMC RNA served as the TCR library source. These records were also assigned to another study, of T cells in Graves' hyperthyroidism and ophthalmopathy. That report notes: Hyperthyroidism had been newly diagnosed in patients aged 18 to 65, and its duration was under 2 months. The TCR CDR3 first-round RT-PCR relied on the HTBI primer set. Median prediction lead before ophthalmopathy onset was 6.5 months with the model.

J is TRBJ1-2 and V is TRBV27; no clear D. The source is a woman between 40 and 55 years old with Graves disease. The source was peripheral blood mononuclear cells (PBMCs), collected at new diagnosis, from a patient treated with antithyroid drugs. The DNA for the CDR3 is TGTGCCAGCAGAATGGGAGAGCGCGGTAACTATGGCTACACCTTC. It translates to CASRMGERGNYGYTF.